These T cell receptor beta chains were read from a single sample in a study of cytomegalovirus exposure and HLA in healthy donors. The protocol was immunoSEQ multiplex PCR, while the TCRdb copy is restricted to in-frame clones and leaves out a portion. Of roughly 150,000 clones listed, about 64% are singletons. The sequencing input was PBMCs. The source is a man in his 60s in good health and CMV-seronegative. Each CDR3 is given with its conserved first and last residue. D genes are given only for firm matches. Rows may omit the clone size; those that give it use once, few, many or a size class.

cdr3_nt	cdr3_aa	clone_size	v_call	j_call	d_call
TGTGCCAGCAGCCGGGGACTAGCGGTAACCTACGAGCAGTACTTC	CASSRGLAVTYEQYF	.	TRBV28	TRBJ2-7	TRBD2
TGTGCCAGCAGTGCACCAGGTAACACTGAAGCTTTCTTT	CASSAPGNTEAFF	.	TRBV25-1	TRBJ1-1	.
TGTGCCAGCTCATTTAGACAGGGTTCCTACGAGCAGTACTTC	CASSFRQGSYEQYF	.	TRBV18	TRBJ2-7	TRBD1
TGTGCCAGTAGTATACGAGGGCTCGGCTACACCTTC	CASSIRGLGYTF	.	TRBV19	TRBJ1-2	.
TGTGCCAGCAGCCCCTCGCCGGGAGTAGCGGGAGATAATGAGCAGTTCTTC	CASSPSPGVAGDNEQFF	.	TRBV25-1	TRBJ2-1	TRBD2
TGTGCCAGCAGCCGGGAGGGTTTTTACGAGCAGTACTTC	CASSREGFYEQYF	few	TRBV5-4	TRBJ2-7	TRBD2
TGTGCCAGTAGTATGTCCCGACAGGCGGATAGCAATCAGCCCCAGCATTTT	CASSMSRQADSNQPQHF	.	TRBV19	TRBJ1-5	.
TGTGCCAGCTCAGCGAAGTCAGGGGATTATAAGGAAGCTTTCTTT	CASSAKSGDYKEAFF	.	TRBV18	TRBJ1-1	.
TGCAGCGTTGGTGTCACAGCCTACGAGCAGTACTTC	CSVGVTAYEQYF	.	TRBV29-1	TRBJ2-7	.
TGTGCCAGCAGCCTCGGGGGGGCCGGCAGTGACTATGGCTACACCTTC	CASSLGGAGSDYGYTF	few	TRBV7-3	TRBJ1-2	.
TGTGCCAGCAGTTTCCTACAGGGGGCGCGGGGCTACACCTTC	CASSFLQGARGYTF	few	TRBV27	TRBJ1-2	TRBD1
TGTGCCAGCAGCGGGGGACAGGGGACCTCCTACTACGAGCAGTACTTC	CASSGGQGTSYYEQYF	.	TRBV7-9	TRBJ2-7	TRBD1
TGTGCCAGCAGTTTAATCGGGGACACTTCTGTAGCCAAAAACATTCAGTACTTC	CASSLIGDTSVAKNIQYF	.	TRBV28	TRBJ2-4	.
TGTGCCAGCACTAGCGGGAGGAGACTACGCACAGATACGCAGTATTTT	CASTSGRRLRTDTQYF	.	TRBV28	TRBJ2-3	TRBD2
TGCGCCAGCAGCTTCGCAGGGGGCCTGAACACTGAAGCTTTCTTT	CASSFAGGLNTEAFF	.	TRBV5-1	TRBJ1-1	TRBD1
TGTGCCAGCAGTTCCACTGGGGCCAACGTCCTGACTTTC	CASSSTGANVLTF	few	TRBV27	TRBJ2-6	.
TGTGCCAGCAGTTTCCCGGGACAGGGGAATGAGCAGTTCTTC	CASSFPGQGNEQFF	.	TRBV28	TRBJ2-1	TRBD1
TGTGCCTGGAGTATTGATGGACTAGCGAGAAACATTCAGTACTTC	CAWSIDGLARNIQYF	.	TRBV30	TRBJ2-4	TRBD2
TGTGCCAGTAGTAAAGATCTCTACGAGCAGTACTTC	CASSKDLYEQYF	.	TRBV19	TRBJ2-7	.
TGTGCCAGCAGCCCCGACAGGTCAGACTACACCTTC	CASSPDRSDYTF	.	TRBV7-8	TRBJ1-2	.
TGTGCCATCAGTGACCTAGCGGGAGTGCGGGAGACCCAGTACTTC	CAISDLAGVRETQYF	.	TRBV10-3	TRBJ2-5	TRBD2
TGTGCCAGCAGTTGGGGGGACTCCTACAATGAGCAGTTCTTC	CASSWGDSYNEQFF	.	TRBV27	TRBJ2-1	.
TGTGCCAGCTCTGATAGACAGGGGGAAGGTTCACCCCTCCACTTT	CASSDRQGEGSPLHF	.	TRBV18	TRBJ1-6	TRBD1
TGTGCCAGTAGTATAGGAGGGGGATCCAAAAACATTCAGTACTTC	CASSIGGGSKNIQYF	.	TRBV19	TRBJ2-4	.
TGTGCCAGCAGCCCCCTCCCAGGACTAGCGGTATACAATGAGCAGTTCTTC	CASSPLPGLAVYNEQFF	.	TRBV9	TRBJ2-1	TRBD2
TGCGCCAGCAGTGTGGGACTAGCGGTCGCCTCGGATACGCAGTATTTT	CASSVGLAVASDTQYF	.	TRBV10-1	TRBJ2-3	TRBD2
TGTGCCAGCAGCCGACAGCTCGCGAACACCGGGGAGCTGTTTTTT	CASSRQLANTGELFF	.	TRBV7-9	TRBJ2-2	.
TGTGCCAGCAGCTTAGTTCAGGGGAGCACTGAAGCTTTCTTT	CASSLVQGSTEAFF	.	TRBV7-8	TRBJ1-1	.
TGTGCCTGGAGTGAACAGCGGGCCTACGAGCAGTACTTC	CAWSEQRAYEQYF	.	TRBV30	TRBJ2-7	.
TGCGCCAGCAGCTTGACAGGGTCCGGGGAGCTGTTTTTT	CASSLTGSGELFF	.	TRBV5-1	TRBJ2-2	.
TGTGCCTCCCACGGGGGAAACCATGGCTACACCTTC	CASHGGNHGYTF	.	TRBV28	TRBJ1-2	.
TGCGCCAGCAGCCCAACTTTGTTCACTAACACCGGGGAGCTGTTTTTT	CASSPTLFTNTGELFF	.	TRBV5-1	TRBJ2-2	.
TGCGCCAGCAGTGAGTCGACTAGCCACGAGCAGTACTTC	CASSESTSHEQYF	few	TRBV10-1	TRBJ2-7	TRBD2
TGCACCGCAGCGGGGGCTAGCTCCTACAATGAGCAGTTCTTC	CTAAGASSYNEQFF	few	TRBV1	TRBJ2-1	.
TGTGCCAGTAGTATAGTACAGAACAATCAGCCCCAGCATTTT	CASSIVQNNQPQHF	once	TRBV19	TRBJ1-5	.
TGTGCCAGCAGCTTAGAGGGGCCAGCGGGAAATGCCCTCACAGATACGCAGTATTTT	CASSLEGPAGNALTDTQYF	.	TRBV7-2	TRBJ2-3	TRBD2
TGTGCCAGCGCTCGGGGAGGGGAGGGCTACACCTTC	CASARGGEGYTF	.	TRBV2	TRBJ1-2	.
TGTGCCAGCAGTCCTGGGACAGGATCTTACGAGCAGTACTTC	CASSPGTGSYEQYF	.	TRBV28	TRBJ2-7	TRBD1
TGTGCCAGCAGCCAAGGACAGGGCTTTCAGTACTTC	CASSQGQGFQYF	.	TRBV28	TRBJ2-7	TRBD1
TGTGCCAGTAGTGTAGGAGATGGACAGGGCATCCCTGGGGCCAACGTCCTGACTTTC	CASSVGDGQGIPGANVLTF	.	TRBV19	TRBJ2-6	TRBD1
TGTGCCAGCAGTGATGAACAGGGCGCACCTAGCAATCAGCCCCAGCATTTT	CASSDEQGAPSNQPQHF	.	TRBV6-1	TRBJ1-5	.
TGCAGCGTCGGCGTGGGACTAGCGGCCAACACCGGGGAGCTGTTTTTT	CSVGVGLAANTGELFF	.	TRBV29-1	TRBJ2-2	TRBD2
TGTGCCAGCAGCCAAGTCGCCGGGAGAGGCGGGGGGACCTACGAGCAGTACTTC	CASSQVAGRGGGTYEQYF	.	TRBV4-2	TRBJ2-7	TRBD2
TGTGCCAGCAGCTCCCCGGGACAGGGACGGACTGAAGCTTTCTTT	CASSSPGQGRTEAFF	.	TRBV27	TRBJ1-1	TRBD1
TGTGCCAGCAGCAAGAATGTCCCCCGCGTTGAGCGGAGGACTTATCACTATGGTGGAAGAGGCTACACCTTC	CASSKNVPRVERRTYHYGGRGYTF	few	TRBV21-1	TRBJ1-2	.
TGTGCCAGTACCTTAAGGGGTAGTGACACCGGGGAGCTGTTTTTT	CASTLRGSDTGELFF	.	TRBV19	TRBJ2-2	.
TGCGCCAGCAGCCGACAGGGGGCCCCCTACGAGCAGTACTTC	CASSRQGAPYEQYF	.	TRBV4-1	TRBJ2-7	TRBD1
TGTGCCTGGACTGATGAGACTAGCGGCTACAATGAGCAGTTCTTC	CAWTDETSGYNEQFF	once	TRBV30	TRBJ2-1	TRBD2
TGTGCCAGCAGCGTAGAGGGCGGGGGCTCCTACGAGCAGTACTTC	CASSVEGGGSYEQYF	few	TRBV9	TRBJ2-7	TRBD2
TGTGCCAGCGGACAGGGAGTATCCGGGGAGCTGTTTTTT	CASGQGVSGELFF	.	TRBV25-1	TRBJ2-2	TRBD1
TGTGCCAGCAGCTTAAAGCGGCAAACAGATACGCAGTATTTT	CASSLKRQTDTQYF	.	TRBV6-5	TRBJ2-3	.
TGTGCCAGCTCACCGAGCGGGAACACTGAAGCTTTCTTT	CASSPSGNTEAFF	.	TRBV18	TRBJ1-1	.
TGCAGCGTGACCAGTCCTTTGCGGGAAAAACTGTTTTTT	CSVTSPLREKLFF	.	TRBV29-1	TRBJ1-4	.
TGTGCCAGCTCAGTCACAGGGAGCGAGCAGTACTTC	CASSVTGSEQYF	few	TRBV18	TRBJ2-7	.
TGTGCCAGCAGTTCATTCCCCTGGACAGGGCTCACCGGGGAGCTGTTTTTT	CASSSFPWTGLTGELFF	.	TRBV27	TRBJ2-2	TRBD1
TGTGCCAGCAGCCCGATTAGCGGCCCGAGCACCGGGGAGCTGTTTTTT	CASSPISGPSTGELFF	once	TRBV7-3	TRBJ2-2	.
TGTGCCAGCAGCTCCCGGACTCCCGGCCCGTACTACGAGCAGTACTTC	CASSSRTPGPYYEQYF	.	TRBV6-6	TRBJ2-7	.